This TCR beta chain was documented in a study of T cells in Graves' hyperthyroidism and ophthalmopathy. Stable Graves' hyperthyroidism denoted no ophthalmopathy progression over 18 months. Any patient presenting with uncontrolled infection, other autoimmune disease, pregnancy or lactation was left out. Germline values: CDR1 DFQATT, CDR2 SNEGSKA (reference sequence). The CDR3 totals 13 residues. Trimming stripped 3 bases from V and 2 bases from J, with 11 bases between. TCR beta CDR3 regions were amplified from RNA transcripts. The HTBI primer set was used in a first-round RT-PCR of the TCR CDR3. From the multiplex PCR reads, TCRdb called clonotypes with MiXCR, one entry per CDR3 protein. The sample has roughly 420,000 distinct CDR3 sequences, around a sixth seen once. Study-wide results and limits: The model anticipated ophthalmopathy a median about six months pre-onset.

A remark on this clonotype: The target antigen is unknown.

The V and J genes are TRBV20-1 and TRBJ2-7; either TRBD1 or TRBD2 may supply D (5 bases each). Sequencing used blood. This clonotype was sampled from a woman under 30 with Graves' hyperthyroidism. CDR3: CSASGAITYEQYF. CDR3 nucleotides: TGCAGTGCTAGCGGGGCTATCACCTACGAGCAGTACTTC.